The 3 T cell receptor beta chains below all came from one sample that was sequenced in a study of memory CD4+ T cells and cytomegalovirus serostatus. Single viable CD3+CD4+CD8-CD45RO+ cells were sorted as the memory CD4+ T cells. TCRdb keeps only in-frame clones here, not all; method: immunoSEQ multiplex PCR. The top ten clones hold approximately 4.5% of a sample with tens of thousands of clones, around 76% of them seen once. Sequencing used memory CD4+ T cells from blood. Source of these receptors: an adult in good health and CMV-seropositive.

The rearrangement joins TRBV29-1 to TRBJ1-1; maybe TRBD1 (5 bases). The CDR3 runs to 13 residues. V lost 5 bases and J lost 1, with 11 bases in between. The V gene's germline CDR1 is SQVTM and CDR2 ANQGSEA. This chain's CDR3 is CSVQGTWNTEAFF. The CDR3 DNA follows: TGCAGCGTTCAGGGCACTTGGAACACTGAAGCTTTCTTT.

As regards this clone: The identical CDR3 is also encoded by other nucleotide sequences in the sample. The rearrangement uses TRBV19 and TRBJ1-5; D perhaps matches TRBD1 (5 bases). Germline CDR1 LNHDA, CDR2 SQIVND (reference sequence). V was pared by 2 bases and J by 5 bases, with 7 bases between. The CDR3 consists of 13 residues. CDR3 sequence (DNA): TGTGCCAGTAGTATACAGGGCGATCAGCCCCAGCATTTT. Translation: CASSIQGDQPQHF.

The chain employs TRBV30 and TRBJ1-2; D perhaps matches TRBD1 (6 bases). Deletions cut 0 bases from V and 7 bases from J, with 12 bases between. Germline V gives CDR1 GTSNPN, CDR2 SVGIG (reference sequence). The CDR3 consists of 13 residues. The CDR3, as DNA: TGTGCCTGGAGTGTAGGGGGAGTGAGTGGCTACACCTTC. Residues: CAWSVGGVSGYTF.